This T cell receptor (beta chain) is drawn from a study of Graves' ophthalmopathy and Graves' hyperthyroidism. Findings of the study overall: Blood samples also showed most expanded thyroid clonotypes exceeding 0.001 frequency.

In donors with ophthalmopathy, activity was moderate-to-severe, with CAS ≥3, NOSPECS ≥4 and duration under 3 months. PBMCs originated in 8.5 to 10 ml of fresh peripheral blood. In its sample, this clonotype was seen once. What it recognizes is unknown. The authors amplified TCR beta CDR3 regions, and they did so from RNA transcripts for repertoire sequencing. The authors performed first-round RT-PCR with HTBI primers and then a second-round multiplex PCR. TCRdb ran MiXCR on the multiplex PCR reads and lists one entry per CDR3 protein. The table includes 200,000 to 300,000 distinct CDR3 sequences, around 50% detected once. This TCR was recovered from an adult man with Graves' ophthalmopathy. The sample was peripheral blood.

CDR3 nucleotides: TGTGCCATCAGTGCTACCGGGACCTCCATCACCTACGAGCAGTACTTC. The encoded protein is CAISATGTSITYEQYF. This sequence joins TRBV10-3 and TRBJ2-7, with D perhaps being TRBD1 or TRBD2 (5 bases each). Germline CDR1 ENHRY, CDR2 SYGVKD. This CDR3 is built from 16 residues. V was pared by 4 bases and J by 2 bases, with 18 bases between.